These 29 T cell receptor beta chains came from one sample sequenced in a study of Graves' ophthalmopathy and Graves' hyperthyroidism. TCR beta CDR3 regions were amplified from RNA transcripts. Amplification began with first-round RT-PCR using HTBI primers, then second-round multiplex PCR was performed. TCRdb redid the calling of the multiplex PCR reads with MiXCR, one entry per CDR3 protein. The sample has a few hundred thousand distinct CDR3 sequences, about a sixth seen once; the top ten hold roughly 2.3%. Input material: peripheral blood. The receptors stem from an adult woman with stable Graves' hyperthyroidism.

This clonotype was observed at least ten times. The chain is built from TRBV18 and TRBJ1-2; D gene uncertain. There are 13 residues in the CDR3. Germline V gene data show CDR1 as KGHSH and CDR2 as LQKENI. Trimming stripped 0 bases from V and 8 bases from J, with 10 bases between. Here the CDR3 reads CASSPPRGSGYTF. CDR3 sequence (DNA): TGTGCCAGCTCACCACCGCGAGGATCCGGCTACACCTTC. Full variable domain (rest looked up from reference TRBV18 and TRBJ1-2): NAGVMQNPRHLVRRRGQEARLRCSPMKGHSHVYWYRQLPEEGLKFMVYLQKENIIDESGMPKERFSAEFPKEGPSILRIQQVVRGDSAAYFCASSPPRGSGYTFGSGTRLTVV.

This clonotype showed up many times. V gene TRBV11-2 combines with J gene TRBJ2-5; tentatively, D is TRBD2 (7 bases). Per germline, CDR1 SGHAT and CDR2 FQNNGV. Trimming pared 1 base from V and 5 bases from J, leaving 14 bases between. CDR3 length: 15 amino acids. Here the CDR3 reads CASSLGVRGGETQYF. CDR3 in DNA: TGTGCCAGCAGCTTAGGGGTCAGGGGAGGGGAGACCCAGTACTTC.

The chain employs TRBV7-9 and TRBJ1-1; TRBD1 aligns across 11 bases. The CDR3 runs 14 residues. CDR1 is SEHNR, CDR2 FQNEAQ, per germline (reference sequence). Trimming at V came to 5 bases and at J to 7 bases, leaving 6 bases not matched to a gene. CDR3: CASSQGTGGVEAFF. The CDR3 bases are TGTGCCAGCAGCCAAGGGACAGGGGGGGTTGAAGCTTTCTTT.

The V gene is TRBV29-1, the J gene TRBJ2-7; the match to TRBD1 covers 7 bases. V was pared by 5 bases and J by 0 bases, with 7 bases of the junction left unmatched. Germline V lookup: CDR1 SQVTM, CDR2 ANQGSEA. This CDR3 spans 14 amino acids. CDR3 bases: TGCAGCGTTAACCTAGACAGGGCCTCCTACGAGCAGTACGTC. Its protein is CSVNLDRASYEQYV.

This clonotype was observed once. A much bigger clone sits one base away, suggesting this may be a read error. The chain is built from TRBV14 and TRBJ1-1, with D possibly TRBD1 on 5 matching bases. The length of the CDR3 is 13 residues. Germline CDR1 reads SGHDN; CDR2 reads FVKESK. Trimming left V 2 bases short and J 6 bases short, with 10 bases between. Here the CDR3 reads CASSQSTGPEAFF. The CDR3 DNA sequence: TGTGCCAGCAGCCAAAGTACGGGGCCTGAAGCTTTCTTT.

This clonotype was seen repeatedly, ten times or more. A read error may produce the germline difference seen at one junction end. The chain combines TRBV10-3 with TRBJ2-7, with 8 bases lining up with TRBD1. Germline V lookup: CDR1 ENHRY, CDR2 SYGVKD. The CDR3 runs 11 residues. CDR3 loop: CAISESTGVVF. CDR3 DNA: TGTGCCATCAGTGAGTCGACAGGGGTTGTCTTC.

This clonotype was counted at least ten times. V gene TRBV6-1 combines with J gene TRBJ1-3; D unresolved. Germline V CDR1 and CDR2: MNHNS, SASEGT. This CDR3 is 16 amino acids long. Trimming stripped 5 bases from V and 0 bases from J, with 14 bases between. CDR3: CASSPDGKASGNTIYF. CDR3 sequence (DNA): TGTGCCAGCAGTCCGGACGGTAAAGCCTCTGGAAACACCATATATTTT.

This clonotype was picked up many times. This chain connects TRBV2 to TRBJ2-6; unclear D gene. Trimming shortened V by 6 bases and J by 0 bases, and 12 bases separated the two germline ends. This CDR3 region has 16 residues. Germline loops: CDR1 SNHLY, CDR2 FYNNEI. The CDR3 region has the DNA TGTGCCAGCAGCGGAGCGCTGGGCTCTGGGGCCAACGTCCTGACTTTC. This sequence encodes CASSGALGSGANVLTF.

This clonotype was seen repeatedly, ten times or more. This chain connects TRBV12-3 or TRBV12-4 to TRBJ2-7; a possible D gene is TRBD1 (7 bases). V gave up 6 bases and J gave up 7 bases, with 19 bases separating them. The CDR3 consists of 14 residues. The DNA for the CDR3 is TGTGCCAGCAGCCCGACTGGACAGGCGGGGGAGCAGTACTTC. This sequence encodes CASSPTGQAGEQYF.

This clonotype has at least ten counts. The chain is built from TRBV7-2 and TRBJ2-7; 7 positions agree with TRBD2. Germline trimming cut 4 bases from V and 7 bases from J; bases unmatched to any gene: 10. There are 14 residues in the CDR3. Per the germline V gene, CDR1 is SGHTA and CDR2 is FQGNSA. In DNA form, the CDR3 reads TGTGCCAGCAGCTACGGACTAGATTACGTGGAGCAGTACTTC. Translation gives CASSYGLDYVEQYF.

This clonotype was counted at least ten times. This chain uses TRBV7-9 with TRBJ2-2; no firm D call. From germline, CDR1 is SEHNR and CDR2 FQNEAQ (reference sequence). V was clipped by 7 bases and J by 6 bases, with 9 bases between them. This CDR3 contains 12 residues. CDR3 nucleotide sequence: TGTGCCAGCACCGAACGGTCCGGGGAGCTGTTTTTT. It encodes CASTERSGELFF.

This clonotype was counted at least ten times. This chain's CDR3 is CASSLPQGIQPQHF. CDR3 DNA sequence: TGTGCCAGCAGTTTACCCCAGGGGATCCAGCCCCAGCATTTT. V usage is TRBV6-5 and J usage is TRBJ1-5; D may be TRBD1 (6 bases). Germline assignment: CDR1 MNHEY and CDR2 SVGAGI. The V gene lost 4 bases and the J gene lost 7 bases, with 14 bases spanning the gap. This CDR3 has 14 residues.

As concerns this clonotype: This may come from a read error, since a much larger clone is one base off. The CDR3 ends on some other residue instead of the conserved phenylalanine or tryptophan, so this is likely a read error. The chain combines TRBV7-9 with TRBJ2-7, with TRBD2 identical over 7 bases. Trimming took 5 bases from V and 6 from J; bases not matched to a gene: 10. The CDR3 sequence is 14 residues long. Per the germline V gene, CDR1 is SEHNR and CDR2 is FQNEAQ (reference sequence). Written as DNA, the CDR3 is TGTGCCAGCAGCGGCAAACCGGGACTACGCGAGCAGTACTTG. It specifies CASSGKPGLREQYL.

This clonotype was detected many times. This chain uses TRBV7-2 with TRBJ2-7; D is possibly TRBD1 (5 bases). The CDR3 totals 12 residues. Germline V gene sequence: CDR1 SGHTA, CDR2 FQGNSA. V lost 5 bases and J lost 11, with 16 bases in between. The CDR3 reads CASSLGSLGEYF. In DNA form, the CDR3 reads TGTGCCAGCAGCCTAGGAAGTTTAGGGGAGTACTTC.

The table lists this clonotype with many counts. The chain couples TRBV15 to TRBJ1-2; D may be TRBD1 (5 bases). CDR3 length: 16 amino acids. The germline V gene encodes CDR1 LNHNV and CDR2 YYDKDF (reference sequence). V was cut by 0 bases and J by 3 bases, with 14 bases left in between. Here the CDR3 DNA reads TGTGCCACCAGCAGAGATGGGGGTGGCGCTCACTATGGCTACACCTTC. Protein product: CATSRDGGGAHYGYTF.

This clonotype was counted many times. J is TRBJ2-7 and V is TRBV7-2, with unresolved D. V was clipped by 5 bases and J by 6 bases, with 14 bases between them. This CDR3 has 13 amino acids. The germline CDR1 and CDR2 sequences are SGHTA and FQGNSA. The CDR3 region is CASSPVTLGEQYF. The CDR3 DNA is TGTGCCAGCAGCCCTGTGACATTAGGCGAGCAGTACTTC.

This clonotype was observed at least ten times. V and J are TRBV7-2 and TRBJ2-1; 10 bases map to TRBD2. J gave up 8 bases and V 5 bases, and 15 bases lay outside the gene matches. The germline V gene encodes CDR1 SGHTA and CDR2 FQGNSA. The CDR3 covers 17 residues. Here the CDR3 DNA reads TGTGCCAGCAGCCGGGGGGGGACTAGCGTGTTAGTGGATGAGCAGTTCTTC. This gives the protein CASSRGGTSVLVDEQFF.

This clonotype has ten or more counts. The chain combines TRBV7-2 with TRBJ2-5; TRBD2 is a possible D gene (6 bases). With 5 bases removed from V and 2 bases from J, the gap between germline ends came to 12 bases. The CDR3 length is 14 residues. In germline, CDR1 is SGHTA, CDR2 FQGNSA. In DNA form, the CDR3 reads TGTGCCAGCAGCGAACTAGCAGTTCAAGAGACCCAGTACTTC. Its protein product is CASSELAVQETQYF.

This clonotype was picked up many times. CDR3 in DNA: TGTGCCAGCACCTATGGGGGGGGGCTTAATAGCAATCAGCCCCAGCATTTT. It is translated as CASTYGGGLNSNQPQHF. The V call is TRBV6-1, the J call TRBJ1-5; D perhaps matches TRBD1 (6 bases). Germline lookup yields CDR1 MNHNS and CDR2 SASEGT. This CDR3 spans 17 amino acids. Trimming pared 7 bases from V and 0 bases from J, leaving 19 bases between.

This clonotype came up a few times. This chain connects TRBV4-1 to TRBJ2-5, with 7 bases aligning to TRBD1. There are 15 residues in the CDR3. The V gene's germline CDR1 is MGHRA and CDR2 YSYEKL. J lost 2 bases, V lost 2 bases, and 5 bases had no gene match. The CDR3 DNA reads TGCGCCAGCAGCCAAACGGGCAGGGGGCAAGAGACCCAGTACTTC. Its translation is CASSQTGRGQETQYF.

In its sample, this clonotype was seen many times. V usage is TRBV28 and J usage is TRBJ1-1; D is unclear. V dropped 6 bases and J dropped 1 base, with 15 bases sitting between them. Germline lookup yields CDR1 MDHEN and CDR2 SYDVKM. The length of the CDR3 is 15 residues. CDR3 nucleotides: TGTGCCAGCAGCAACCTAATACAACCGAACACTGAAGCTTTCTTT. It encodes CASSNLIQPNTEAFF.

This clonotype was counted many times. A read error may be the cause here, since a much bigger clone is one base away. The chain has TRBV6-2 or TRBV6-3 and TRBJ2-5; D gene ambiguous. Germline values: CDR1 MNHEY, CDR2 SVGEGT. CDR3 length equals 12 residues. The CDR3 protein is CANSPYQETQYF. The CDR3 coding sequence is TGTGCCAACAGTCCGTACCAAGAGACCCAGTACTTC.

This clonotype was detected many times. V is TRBV5-6 and J is TRBJ2-7; D remains unclear. The germline V and J ends were trimmed by 0 bases and 3 bases, with 13 bases remaining between them. This CDR3 is 15 amino acids long. Germline loops: CDR1 SGHDT, CDR2 YYEEEE. CDR3 amino acids: CASSLGSRRSYEQYF. The CDR3 DNA is TGTGCCAGCAGCTTGGGCAGTCGCCGCAGCTACGAGCAGTACTTC.

This clonotype was seen a handful of times. The CDR3 nucleotides read TGCAGTGCCTACGACAGGGGGGCCTACGAGCAGTACTTC. Translating gives CSAYDRGAYEQYF. The chain couples TRBV20-1 to TRBJ2-7; 9 bases map to TRBD1. Germline V gene sequence: CDR1 DFQATT, CDR2 SNEGSKA (reference sequence). The CDR3 consists of 13 residues. After removal of 6 bases from V and 2 bases from J, the junction contained 5 bases not matched to a gene.

On this clonotype itself: This may come from a read error, since a much larger clone is one base off. The chain links TRBV11-2 to TRBJ1-2; D is ambiguous. V lost 5 bases, J lost 11 bases, and 15 bases lay in between. Germline V gene sequence: CDR1 SGHAT, CDR2 FQNNGV. The CDR3 sequence is 12 residues long. The DNA for the CDR3 is TGTGCCAGCAGCCGATTCCCCCCGTTTTACACCTTC. It specifies CASSRFPPFYTF. The complete variable domain, with remaining parts taken from reference TRBV11-2 and TRBJ1-2, reads EAGVAQSPRYKIIEKRQSVAFWCNPISGHATLYWYQQILGQGPKLLIQFQNNGVVDDSQLPKDRFSAERLKGVDSTLKIQPAKLEDSAVYLCASSRFPPFYTFGSGTRLTVV.

This clonotype was observed many times. This chain joins TRBV28 and TRBJ1-2, with 7 bases lining up with TRBD1. Germline CDR1 is MDHEN and CDR2 is SYDVKM. The CDR3 runs 16 residues. Losses at the gene ends were 5 bases for V and 2 bases for J; bases not matched to a gene: 11. This CDR3 is CASSPTTGASNYGYTF. The CDR3 DNA reads TGTGCCAGCAGTCCAACTACAGGGGCCTCCAACTATGGCTACACCTTC.

The rearrangement joins TRBV9 to TRBJ1-2; D is unresolved. The V gene lost 3 bases and the J gene lost 1 base, with 10 bases spanning the gap. CDR3 length equals 14 residues. CDR1 and CDR2 (germline): SGDLS, YYNGEE. Here the CDR3 DNA reads TGTGCCAGCAGCGCTGAACGGGGTAACTATGGCTACACCTTC. Translated, it gives CASSAERGNYGYTF.

The chain carries TRBV12-3 or TRBV12-4 and TRBJ2-3; D possibly corresponds to TRBD2 (5 bases). There are 13 residues in the CDR3. V lost 4 bases and J 4 bases, leaving 9 bases between the germline ends. The CDR3 nucleotides read TGTGCCAGCAGTTCAGAGGGCTCAGATACGCAGTATTTT. It yields the protein CASSSEGSDTQYF.

This clonotype has only a few counts. V and J are TRBV19 and TRBJ1-2; D gene ambiguous. Deletions cut 5 bases from V and 4 bases from J, with 20 bases between. The germline gives CDR1 LNHDA, CDR2 SQIVND (reference sequence). The CDR3 loop spans 16 amino acids. CDR3 sequence (DNA): TGTGCCAGTAGTTCCTTTGACAAGACCTCGAGCTATGGCTACACCTTC. Amino acid sequence: CASSSFDKTSSYGYTF.